These 5 T cell receptor beta chains came from one sample sequenced in a study of a mutant IDH1 vaccine in newly diagnosed glioma. The table came from immunoSEQ multiplex PCR; TCRdb's copy has only in-frame clones and leaves some out. The table shows about 60,000 clones, with under 90% occurring only once. These receptors lack a known antigen. Regarding time point: week 11, during vaccination. The content of each vaccine dose was 300 ug of mutant IDH1 20-mer peptide, and topical imiquimod accompanied it. The sequenced sample was PBMCs, obtained from a glioma patient whose treatment included an IDH1 peptide vaccine. Receptors were obtained from a man under 40 with glioma.

This chain joins TRBV2 and TRBJ1-2; 7 positions match TRBD1. The germline CDR1 and CDR2 sequences are SNHLY and FYNNEI. The J segment lost 2 bases and the V segment lost 6 bases, leaving 9 bases of the junction unmatched. The CDR3 is made up of 15 amino acids. The CDR3 DNA follows: TGTGCCAGCAGGGAGGGGGCAGGGCGGAACTATGGCTACACCTTC. This sequence encodes CASREGAGRNYGYTF.

This sequence joins TRBV4-3 and TRBJ2-1, with D perhaps assigned TRBD1 or TRBD2 (5 bases each). The CDR3 covers 15 residues. The germline gives CDR1 LGHNA, CDR2 YSLEER. V was cut by 4 bases and J by 10 bases, with 20 bases left in between. The CDR3 is CASSPQGTLRGEQFF. The CDR3 DNA follows: TGCGCCAGCAGCCCCCAGGGCACACTTCGGGGCGAGCAGTTCTTC.

The genes are TRBV7-2 and TRBJ1-1; 7 bases align to TRBD1. Unmatched junction bases numbered 4, after V lost 2 bases and J lost 1 base. This CDR3 is built from 15 residues. Germline V gene lookup returns CDR1 SGHTA and CDR2 FQGNSA. DNA of the CDR3: TGTGCCAGCAGCTTATTGACAGGGTCGAACACTGAAGCTTTCTTT. As protein: CASSLLTGSNTEAFF.

In its sample, this clone was seen once. This chain connects TRBV16 to TRBJ2-7, with D maybe TRBD2 (6 bases). The germline V gene has CDR1 KGHSY and CDR2 FQNENV. Trimming removed 4 bases from V and 2 bases from J, with 21 bases in between. The CDR3 length is 17 residues. The CDR3 bases are TGTGCCAGCAGCCCGAAGTCCACTAGAGGGGAGGCCTACGAGCAGTACTTC. Translation: CASSPKSTRGEAYEQYF.

The chain couples TRBV30 to TRBJ1-2; the D gene is possibly TRBD1 (5 bases). Germline V lookup: CDR1 GTSNPN, CDR2 SVGIG (reference sequence). The CDR3 has 14 amino acids. The V gene lost 0 bases and the J gene lost 4 bases, with 12 bases spanning the gap. CDR3 loop: CAWSVPGQLYGYTF. CDR3 nucleotides: TGTGCCTGGAGTGTACCGGGGCAGCTCTATGGCTACACCTTC.